This T cell receptor (beta chain) was documented in a study of blood T cell repertoires in COVID-19. Turning to the study itself: The origin of the acute and convalescent COVID-19 samples was the United States, Italy and Spain. T cells, B-cell-depleted T cells, or PBMCs provided the cDNA or gDNA that served as material.

In the original workflow: Nucleated cell counts were estimated from reference gene primer amplification. This table comes from immunoSEQ multiplex PCR, and its TCRdb copy is limited to in-frame clones, with some not included. V, J and clone size reflect that table, while D and trimming were determined from the DNA. The profile covers over 150,000 clones, with roughly 80% appearing a single time and about 4% taken by the ten largest. The CDR3 consists of 15 residues. V gave up 2 bases and J gave up 4 bases; unmatched junction bases: 4. The germline V gene has CDR1 LGHNA and CDR2 YNFKEQ. The sample comprised peripheral blood. This chain joins TRBV4-2 and TRBJ2-3; 9 bases align to TRBD2. The source is a woman of 80 years or more with acute or convalescent COVID-19. CDR3 nucleotides: TGTGCCAGCAGCCAATCGCGGGGGGGCGCAGATACGCAGTATTTT. It is translated as CASSQSRGGADTQYF.